Sequencing of this TCR beta chain was carried out in a study of blood T cell repertoires in COVID-19. Study-level background: Sources were T cells, B-cell-depleted T cells, or PBMCs; the material itself was cDNA or gDNA.

In the original workflow: Researchers report that nucleated cell counts were estimated from reference gene primer amplification. Clones were read by immunoSEQ multiplex PCR, and TCRdb kept only the in-frame ones, dropping some. The DNA gave D and trimming, while V, J and clone size come from that table. The sample contains around 100,000 clones, 88% of which appear only once. The CDR3 spans 15 residues. With 2 bases clipped from V and 5 bases from J, the junction kept 6 bases outside the gene matches. Germline loops: CDR1 GTSNPN, CDR2 SVGIG (reference sequence). The sequence was collected from a human donor in a cohort sampled during active COVID-19. Sequencing used peripheral blood. This chain joins TRBV30 and TRBJ2-5; 12 nucleotides align to TRBD2. CDR3 amino acids: CAWSPSGGAGETQYF. The DNA of the CDR3 is TGTGCCTGGAGTCCTAGCGGGGGGGCCGGGGAGACCCAGTACTTC.